The clone carrying this TCR beta chain was recorded once. Antigen unknown. In the PCR, 60 Vbeta and 13 Jbeta primers were used. In the authors' methods: Later, some 79 million unique TCR beta chains were counted in an analysis, and roughly 10 million of them were shared. TCRdb keeps only in-frame clones here, not all; method: immunoSEQ multiplex PCR. The V and J calls and clone size are taken from that table; D and trimming were inferred from the DNA. Here the sample spans about 55,000 clones, over 80% being singletons. This sample is drawn from a study of cytomegalovirus exposure and HLA in healthy donors. Regarding the study as a whole: The classifier, whose performance was assessed in both the original and validation cohorts, reportedly diagnosed cytomegalovirus status with high specificity and sensitivity. It was taken for granted in presence/absence analyses that sequencing depth across donors was roughly uniform.

Each of the donors was a healthy bone marrow donor. V was shortened by 0 bases and J by 3 bases, with 9 bases between the two germline ends. Germline loops: CDR1 SGHTA, CDR2 FQGNSA. This CDR3 region has 15 residues. Sequenced sample: PBMCs. The TCR was taken from a man between 25 and 39 years old in good health and CMV-seronegative. The chain combines TRBV7-2 with TRBJ1-5; D possibly corresponds to TRBD1 (6 bases). The CDR3 loop is CASSLAGQINQPQHF. The CDR3 bases are TGTGCCAGCAGCTTAGCTGGACAGATCAATCAGCCCCAGCATTTT.